The next 32 T cell receptor beta chains were all read from a single sample in a study of shared clonotypes between healthy human individuals. Method: immunoSEQ multiplex PCR; TCRdb's copy keeps in-frame clones and lacks some. The sample holds some 500,000 clones; 90% to 96% are singletons and the top ten take about 0.068%. Sequenced: naive CD4+ T cells sorted from blood. Subset specified: CD45RA+ positively selected. The receptors were gathered from a woman aged 25 to 39 in good health.

This chain links TRBV27 with TRBJ2-1; 12 bases are a match to TRBD2. J lost 9 bases, V lost 2 bases, and 5 bases had no gene match. CDR3 length: 15 amino acids. The germline V gene encodes CDR1 MNHEY and CDR2 SMNVEV (reference sequence). Here the CDR3 reads CASSLGLAGSIEQFF. CDR3 nucleotide sequence: TGTGCCAGCAGTTTAGGACTAGCGGGAAGTATTGAGCAGTTCTTC.

The chain couples TRBV7-9 to TRBJ1-3, with D perhaps matching TRBD1 (6 bases). CDR3 size: 14 residues. The germline gives CDR1 SEHNR, CDR2 FQNEAQ (reference sequence). The V and J ends lost 0 bases and 10 bases respectively, with 13 bases between them. For the CDR3, the DNA is TGTGCCAGCAGCTTAGCCGGGGGCTTGCATACCATATATTTT. As protein: CASSLAGGLHTIYF. Together with reference TRBV7-9 and TRBJ1-3, the CDR3 gives the full variable domain: DTGVSQNPRHKITKRGQNVTFRCDPISEHNRLYWYRQTLGQGPEFLTYFQNEAQLEKSRLLSDRFSAERPKGSFSTLEIQRTEQGDSAMYLCASSLAGGLHTIYFGEGSWLTVV.

In this sample, this clone turned up once. The rearrangement uses TRBV4-1 and TRBJ1-2; TRBD1 agrees at 11 bases. The CDR3 totals 16 residues. Germline V gene lookup returns CDR1 MGHRA and CDR2 YSYEKL. V shed 4 bases, J shed 2 bases, and the junction held 6 bases outside the gene matches. The CDR3 bases are TGCGCCAGCAGCCCCACCCGGGACAGGGGGAACTATGGCTACACCTTC. Protein product: CASSPTRDRGNYGYTF.

This clone was recorded a few times. V gene TRBV7-9 combines with J gene TRBJ1-2, with TRBD1 identical over 7 bases. V was clipped by 1 base and J by 8 bases; unmatched bases: 4. Germline V lookup: CDR1 SEHNR, CDR2 FQNEAQ (reference sequence). The CDR3 is 13 amino acids. The CDR3 region is CASSLVGGGGYTF. The DNA for the CDR3 is TGTGCCAGCAGCTTAGTAGGGGGCGGAGGCTACACCTTC.

V usage is TRBV7-8 and J usage is TRBJ1-2; D not certain. The germline V gene has CDR1 SGHVS and CDR2 FQNEAQ. The CDR3 consists of 14 residues. With 5 bases removed from V and 2 bases from J, the gap between germline ends came to 12 bases. The CDR3 spells CASSGGVSNYGYTF. DNA of the CDR3: TGTGCCAGCAGCGGCGGGGTTTCAAACTATGGCTACACCTTC.

J is TRBJ2-5 and V is TRBV4-1, with no clear D. Matching the DNA end better, TRBJ2-7 makes the J call doubtful. Germline values: CDR1 MGHRA, CDR2 YSYEKL. The CDR3 is made up of 14 amino acids. CDR3 sequence (DNA): TGCGCCAGCAGCCAACCGACACGGACCTACGAGCAGTACTTC. Translated, it gives CASSQPTRTYEQYF.

The rearrangement uses TRBV28 and TRBJ2-6; a weak D match, TRBD2 (6 bases). Germline CDR1 reads MDHEN; CDR2 reads SYDVKM. V lost 4 bases, J lost 0 bases, and 13 bases lay in between. This CDR3 is 17 amino acids long. This chain's CDR3 is CASSSGDGFSGANVLTF. Here the CDR3 DNA reads TGTGCCAGCAGTTCGGGAGACGGCTTCTCTGGGGCCAACGTCCTGACTTTC.

This sequence joins TRBV5-4 and TRBJ2-1; D unclear. This CDR3 is built from 16 residues. CDR1 and CDR2 (germline): SGHNT, YYREEE (reference sequence). With 0 bases removed from V and 2 bases from J, the gap between germline ends came to 12 bases. CDR3 nucleotides: TGTGCCAGCAGCTTGGCCGTTAGGTTTCCCTACAATGAGCAGTTCTTC. As protein: CASSLAVRFPYNEQFF.

The chain links TRBV19 to TRBJ2-7; D possibly matches TRBD1 or TRBD2 (6 bases each). Germline V CDR1 and CDR2: LNHDA, SQIVND (reference sequence). V lost 11 bases and J 4 bases, leaving 21 bases between the germline ends. The CDR3 is 14 amino acids. DNA of the CDR3: TGTGCCTCTAGTAGGGGGGCCGGGGGTTACGAGCAGTACTTC. It is translated as CASSRGAGGYEQYF.

The chain combines TRBV9 with TRBJ1-4; tentative D call: TRBD1 (6 bases). V lost 4 bases and J 11 bases, leaving 12 bases between the germline ends. CDR3 length equals 12 residues. Germline loops: CDR1 SGDLS, CDR2 YYNGEE. CDR3 residues: CASSLEGGKLFF. CDR3 nucleotide sequence: TGTGCCAGCAGCTTAGAGGGGGGGAAACTGTTTTTT. The variable domain in full, completed from reference TRBV9 and TRBJ1-4, reads DSGVTQTPKHLITATGQRVTLRCSPRSGDLSVYWYQQSLDQGLQFLIQYYNGEERAKGNILERFSAQQFPDLHSELNLSSLELGDSALYFCASSLEGGKLFFGSGTQLSVL.

In DNA, the CDR3 is TGTGCCACCAGCCAAGGGGTTCGTAATTCACCCCTCCACTTT. Translation: CATSQGVRNSPLHF. The genes are TRBV15 and TRBJ1-6; D may be TRBD1 (5 bases). Germline-derived CDR1 and CDR2 are LNHNV and YYDKDF (reference sequence). V lost 5 bases to trimming and J lost 6 bases, with 11 bases between them. This CDR3 is built from 14 residues.

V and J are TRBV5-4 and TRBJ1-4; D unclear. The CDR3 sequence is 15 residues long. V lost 0 bases and J lost 0, with 6 bases in between. Germline V gene lookup returns CDR1 SGHNT and CDR2 YYREEE (reference sequence). The CDR3 loop is CASSLGSATNEKLFF. DNA of the CDR3: TGTGCCAGCAGCTTGGGGTCAGCAACTAATGAAAAACTGTTTTTT.

This chain connects TRBV13 to TRBJ2-1, with 11 positions matching TRBD2. J was trimmed by 7 bases and V by 6 bases; bases with no gene match: 23. Germline V CDR1 and CDR2: PRHDT, FYEKMQ (reference sequence). The length of the CDR3 is 20 residues. CDR3 nucleotides: TGTGCCAGCAGTTACATCCCGGGACTAGCGGCGAGAGGTGTGGGGAATGAGCAGTTCTTC. It specifies CASSYIPGLAARGVGNEQFF.

The rearrangement joins TRBV2 to TRBJ2-3, with 9 bases aligning to TRBD1. This CDR3 contains 15 residues. Germline CDR1 and CDR2: SNHLY and FYNNEI. V dropped 6 bases and J dropped 0; count of bases not matched to a gene: 4. DNA of the CDR3: TGTGCCAGCAGGGACAGGGGCCATAGCACAGATACGCAGTATTTT. Translation: CASRDRGHSTDTQYF.

The chain carries TRBV28 and TRBJ1-1; 8 bases fit TRBD1. J lost 5 bases, V lost 2 bases, and 7 bases had no gene match. The CDR3 loop spans 15 amino acids. Germline V gene data show CDR1 as MDHEN and CDR2 as SYDVKM. The DNA for the CDR3 is TGTGCCAGCAGTTTAGGCGGACAGGGATGGACTGAAGCTTTCTTT. The encoded protein is CASSLGGQGWTEAFF.

V and J are TRBV7-2 and TRBJ2-7, with TRBD2 as a possible D gene (6 bases). Germline V CDR1 and CDR2: SGHTA, FQGNSA. Trimming pared 5 bases from V and 2 bases from J, leaving 13 bases between. CDR3 length equals 14 residues. Written as DNA, the CDR3 is TGTGCCAGCAGCCCGGGGAGGACAACCTACGAGCAGTACTTC. It translates to CASSPGRTTYEQYF.

This CDR3 is CATQGISYEQYF. The CDR3 DNA reads TGTGCCACCCAGGGCATCTCCTACGAGCAGTACTTC. The rearrangement links TRBV2 to TRBJ2-7; D might be TRBD1 (5 bases). The CDR3 has 12 amino acids. The V gene's germline CDR1 is SNHLY and CDR2 FYNNEI. Trimming shortened V by 10 bases and J by 0 bases, and 10 bases separated the two germline ends.

The rearrangement uses TRBV18 and TRBJ2-5; possible D gene TRBD1, 5 bases. The germline V gene has CDR1 KGHSH and CDR2 LQKENI. The CDR3 covers 13 residues. V was trimmed by 3 bases and J by 3 bases, leaving 8 bases between them. The CDR3 protein is CASSPRTKETQYF. CDR3 bases: TGTGCCAGCTCACCTCGGACAAAAGAGACCCAGTACTTC. Full variable domain (remainder filled in from reference TRBV18 and TRBJ2-5): NAGVMQNPRHLVRRRGQEARLRCSPMKGHSHVYWYRQLPEEGLKFMVYLQKENIIDESGMPKERFSAEFPKEGPSILRIQQVVRGDSAAYFCASSPRTKETQYFGPGTRLLVL.

The chain uses TRBV30 and TRBJ1-1, with D possibly matching TRBD1 (6 bases). CDR1 GTSNPN and CDR2 SVGIG come from the germline V gene (reference sequence). Trimming removed 0 bases from V and 1 base from J, with 12 bases in between. The CDR3 runs to 15 residues. CDR3 sequence reads: CAWSVLGASNTEAFF. The DNA for the CDR3 is TGTGCCTGGAGTGTATTGGGGGCCTCGAACACTGAAGCTTTCTTT.

V and J are TRBV11-2 and TRBJ2-5; D unclear. The DNA end favors TRBJ2-7, so the J call may be wrong. The CDR3 covers 12 residues. Germline loops: CDR1 SGHAT, CDR2 FQNNGV. Here the CDR3 reads CASSLGTYEQYF. CDR3 bases: TGTGCCAGCAGCTTAGGGACCTACGAGCAGTACTTC.

The J gene is TRBJ2-3, the V gene TRBV11-1; no clear D gene. Trimming shortened V by 3 bases and J by 4 bases, and 14 bases separated the two germline ends. Germline V gene lookup returns CDR1 SGHAT and CDR2 FQDESV (reference sequence). The CDR3 consists of 15 residues. This chain's CDR3 is CASSLGQAGSDTQYF. The CDR3, as DNA: TGTGCCAGCAGCTTGGGCCAAGCCGGCTCAGATACGCAGTATTTT.

The chain is built from TRBV5-4 and TRBJ1-2; D gene unclear. The CDR3 has 13 residues. The germline V gene encodes CDR1 SGHNT and CDR2 YYREEE (reference sequence). V lost 2 bases to trimming and J lost 3 bases, with 8 bases between them. CDR3 protein: CASSLLVDYGYTF. In DNA, the CDR3 is TGTGCCAGCAGCTTATTAGTTGACTATGGCTACACCTTC.

The chain uses TRBV5-5 and TRBJ2-3; 8 bases agree with TRBD1. The CDR3 has 15 residues. V trimming: 4 bases; J trimming: 10 bases; junction bases outside the gene matches: 14. CDR1 is SGHKS and CDR2 is YYEKEE in the germline V gene (reference sequence). CDR3 amino acids: CASSAGQGLAGPQYF. The CDR3 coding sequence is TGTGCCAGCAGCGCCGGACAGGGTTTGGCGGGGCCGCAGTATTTT.

The table lists this clone with a count of one. This chain connects TRBV21-1 to TRBJ1-5; the D segment call TRBD1 is taken from the table without a DNA check. TRBV21-1 is a recognized pseudogene. The CDR3 has 14 amino acids. The CDR3 DNA follows: TGTGCCAGCAGCAACAGGGTTAGCAATCAGCCCCAGCATTTT. It is translated as CASSNRVSNQPQHF.

The chain recombines TRBV28 with TRBJ2-1, with D perhaps TRBD1 (7 bases). V dropped 3 bases and J dropped 8 bases, with 14 bases sitting between them. Germline V gene sequence: CDR1 MDHEN, CDR2 SYDVKM. This CDR3 has 14 residues. CDR3 loop: CASSFAQGGDEQFF. As DNA, the CDR3 is TGTGCCAGCAGTTTTGCGCAGGGGGGCGATGAGCAGTTCTTC. Using reference TRBV28 and TRBJ2-1 for the parts outside the CDR3, the full variable domain is DVKVTQSSRYLVKRTGEKVFLECVQDMDHENMFWYRQDPGLGLRLIYFSYDVKMKEKGDIPEGYSVSREKKERFSLILESASTNQTSMYLCASSFAQGGDEQFFGPGTRLTVL.

J is TRBJ1-1 and V is TRBV5-5; D unclear. CDR1 and CDR2 from the germline V gene are SGHKS and YYEKEE (reference sequence). The CDR3 loop spans 15 amino acids. Trimming removed 0 bases from V and 4 bases from J, with 13 bases in between. The CDR3: CASSLAEGWSTEAFF. In nucleotides, the CDR3 is TGTGCCAGCAGCTTGGCGGAGGGTTGGAGCACTGAAGCTTTCTTT. The full variable domain, in which reference TRBV5-5 and TRBJ1-1 provide the parts outside the CDR3, is DAGVTQSPTHLIKTRGQQVTLRCSPISGHKSVSWYQQVLGQGPQFIFQYYEKEERGRGNFPDRFSARQFPNYSSELNVNALLLGDSALYLCASSLAEGWSTEAFFGQGTRLTVV.

The chain couples TRBV19 to TRBJ2-4, with 7 nucleotides matching TRBD2. V shed 3 bases and J 8 bases; nucleotides not matched to a gene: 7. Germline CDR1 is LNHDA and CDR2 is SQIVND (reference sequence). CDR3 length: 14 residues. As DNA, the CDR3 is TGTGCCAGTAGTATCCCTACTAGCGTGGACATTCAGTACTTC. Protein: CASSIPTSVDIQYF.

The chain links TRBV7-9 to TRBJ2-7, with D maybe TRBD1 (6 bases). This CDR3 comprises 15 residues. V lost 1 base, J lost 0 bases, and 10 bases lay in between. CDR1 is SEHNR, CDR2 FQNEAQ, per germline (reference sequence). The CDR3 DNA reads as TGTGCCAGCAGCTTAGGACAGGTCTTCTCCTACGAGCAGTACTTC. Its translation: CASSLGQVFSYEQYF.

V usage is TRBV28 and J usage is TRBJ2-7, with TRBD1 matching 8 bases. CDR1 and CDR2 from the germline V gene are MDHEN and SYDVKM. CDR3 size: 17 residues. The V segment lost 5 bases and the J segment 0 bases; nucleotides outside the gene matches: 12. The CDR3 is CASSLRDRGFFSYEQYF. CDR3 in DNA: TGTGCCAGCAGTCTGCGAGACAGGGGCTTTTTCTCCTACGAGCAGTACTTC.

This chain connects TRBV20-1 to TRBJ1-4; D is perhaps TRBD1 (6 bases). CDR3 length equals 11 residues. CDR1 DFQATT and CDR2 SNEGSKA come from the germline V gene (reference sequence). V lost 8 bases to trimming and J lost 5 bases, with 9 bases between them. The DNA of the CDR3 is TGCAGTTCAGGGGTCAATGAAAAACTGTTTTTT. This encodes CSSGVNEKLFF.

The chain carries TRBV5-1 and TRBJ2-3, with 11 nucleotides matching TRBD2. Germline V lookup: CDR1 SGHRS, CDR2 YFSETQ. Trimming took 0 bases from V and 8 from J; bases not matched to a gene: 5. This CDR3 spans 15 amino acids. The CDR3 DNA sequence: TGCGCCAGCAGCTTGGCCACTAGCGGGAGTGGTACGCAGTATTTT. It translates to CASSLATSGSGTQYF.

This chain joins TRBV6-6 and TRBJ2-6; D may be TRBD1 (5 bases). The CDR3 is 15 amino acids. The germline CDR1 and CDR2 sequences are MNHNY and SVGAGI (reference sequence). V lost 4 bases to trimming and J lost 0 bases, with 7 bases between them. In DNA, the CDR3 is TGTGCCAGCAGTTCTCAGGGCTCTGGGGCCAACGTCCTGACTTTC. Translating gives CASSSQGSGANVLTF.